This record looks at one T cell receptor (beta chain) sequence and its context. This sample stems from a study of blood T cell repertoires in COVID-19. As handled by the study authors: The authors estimated nucleated cell counts from reference gene primer amplification. Sequenced by immunoSEQ multiplex PCR; TCRdb stores in-frame clones only, minus some. V, J and clone size are taken as reported in that table, and D and trimming were inferred from the DNA itself. The table lists 150,000 to 200,000 clones, around 80% of them singletons. Germline V gene data show CDR1 as KGHSH and CDR2 as LQKENI. V lost 2 bases to trimming and J lost 1 base, with 14 bases between them. The CDR3 sequence is 16 residues long.

The chain links TRBV18 to TRBJ1-1; a weak D match, TRBD1 (6 bases). The sequencing sample was made of PBMCs or T cells enriched from blood (not recorded which). This TCR derives from an older man who had been exposed to COVID-19. In DNA, the CDR3 is TGTGCCAGCTCACCAGGTCGGGGGGGACAGAACACTGAAGCTTTCTTT. Translating it yields CASSPGRGGQNTEAFF.